Listed below are T cell receptor beta chains from one sample, sequenced in a study of shared clonotypes between healthy human individuals. Libraries were prepared by immunoSEQ multiplex PCR; TCRdb keeps only in-frame clonotypes and omits some of them. The table shows more than 2 million clones, with approximately 95% occurring only once. The sequenced material came from naive CD8+ T cells sorted from blood. These receptors originate from a man aged 18 to 29 in good health. Each CDR3 is given with its conserved first and last residue. D genes are given only for firm matches.

TRBJ2-2 TRBV6-5 NA 13 CASSYDDTGELFF TGTGCCAGCAGTTACGATGATACCGGGGAGCTGTTTTTT
TRBJ2-2 TRBV7-9 NA 16 CASSFSFSENTGELFF TGTGCCAGCAGCTTTTCGTTCAGTGAGAACACCGGGGAGCTGTTTTTT
TRBJ2-2 TRBV7-6 NA 13 CASSLEVPGELFF TGTGCCAGCAGCTTAGAGGTACCCGGGGAGCTGTTTTTT
TRBJ1-2 TRBV19 NA 12 CASSIWTDGYTF TGTGCCAGTAGTATTTGGACAGATGGCTACACCTTC
TRBJ1-2 TRBV6-5 TRBD1 14 CASSYAEGALGYTF TGTGCCAGCAGTTACGCCGAGGGGGCCTTAGGCTACACCTTC
TRBJ1-2 TRBV28 NA 14 CASSLRIAHYGYTF TGTGCCAGCAGTCTCCGTATTGCTCACTATGGCTACACCTTC
TRBJ1-1 TRBV9 NA 16 CASSVGQGGLNTEAFF TGTGCCAGCAGCGTAGGGCAGGGAGGTTTGAACACTGAAGCTTTCTTT
TRBJ1-5 TRBV7-9 TRBD1 19 CASSLVDGQDVYSNQPQHF TGTGCCAGCAGCTTAGTTGACGGACAGGACGTTTATAGCAATCAGCCCCAGCATTTT
TRBJ1-6 TRBV15 NA 14 CATSFGGPNSPLHF TGTGCCACCTCCTTCGGGGGTCCTAATTCACCCCTCCACTTT
TRBJ1-5 TRBV4-1 NA 16 CASSQDSTLSNQPQHF TGCGCCAGCAGCCAAGATTCGACCCTTAGCAATCAGCCCCAGCATTTT